This T cell receptor beta chain was observed in a study of Graves' ophthalmopathy and Graves' hyperthyroidism. To note about this clonotype: Its antigen is unidentified.

Among the exclusions were patients with other autoimmune diseases, uncontrolled infections, pregnancy or lactation. Orbital computed tomography, together with clinical symptoms, serum thyroxine, TRAb and thyroid ultrasound, was used for diagnosis. TCR beta CDR3 regions were amplified from RNA transcripts. RT-PCR was first run with HTBI primers, then multiplex PCR in a second round. TCRdb re-called the multiplex PCR reads with MiXCR, one entry per CDR3 protein. The sample has 150,000 or so distinct CDR3 sequences, 37% seen once. Broader study findings: Classification of ophthalmopathy versus stable hyperthyroidism by a 13-signature model yielded 85% to 90% sensitivity and approximately 79% specificity. Blood contained most expanded thyroid clonotypes exceeding 0.001 frequency.

Per germline, CDR1 MDHEN and CDR2 SYDVKM. Deletions cut 5 bases from V and 1 base from J, with 15 bases between. There are 15 residues in the CDR3. This TCR came from a middle-aged woman with Graves' ophthalmopathy. The sample comprised peripheral blood. The rearrangement uses TRBV28 and TRBJ2-7; D is possibly TRBD1 (6 bases). Written as DNA, the CDR3 is TGTGCCAGCAGTCTTCCCGGGCAGGGGTCCTACGAGCAGTACTTC. It is translated as CASSLPGQGSYEQYF.